Shown below are 4 T cell receptor beta chains from a single sample sequenced in a study of T cell therapy after organ transplantation. Time point denoted: 20-29 weeks after completion of therapy. Method: immunoSEQ multiplex PCR; TCRdb's copy keeps in-frame clones and lacks some. The sample gives 15,000 to 20,000 clones, roughly 85% of which show up once; roughly a third is in the top ten. These receptors lack a known antigen. The sample in question was CD8+ T cells from blood, obtained after autologous CMV-specific T cell therapy. All receptors derive from a human patient who had received a solid organ transplant and had CMV disease. A share of the T cells may be of graft donor origin.

This chain links TRBV19 with TRBJ2-1; D uncertain. The germline gives CDR1 LNHDA, CDR2 SQIVND (reference sequence). V lost 2 bases and J lost 4, with 9 bases in between. This CDR3 region has 14 residues. The CDR3 DNA reads TGTGCCAGTAGTATATCTGAAACTTACAATGAGCAGTTCTTC. Protein product: CASSISETYNEQFF.

V usage is TRBV30 and J usage is TRBJ2-2, with D unresolved. The CDR3 totals 16 residues. V lost 2 bases and J 5 bases, leaving 18 bases between the germline ends. Germline loops: CDR1 GTSNPN, CDR2 SVGIG (reference sequence). CDR3 residues: CAWSPDGPLGTGELFF. The CDR3 DNA sequence: TGTGCCTGGAGTCCCGACGGGCCCTTAGGAACCGGGGAGCTGTTTTTT. Based on the CDR3 plus reference TRBV30 and TRBJ2-2, the full variable domain is SQTIHQWPATLVQPVGSPLSLECTVEGTSNPNLYWYRQAAGRGLQLLFYSVGIGQISSEVPQNLSASRPQDRQFILSSKKLLLSDSGFYLCAWSPDGPLGTGELFFGEGSRLTVL.

This clone came up once. V usage is TRBV7-9 and J usage is TRBJ2-1; 7 nucleotides match TRBD2. The germline gives CDR1 SEHNR, CDR2 FQNEAQ (reference sequence). The CDR3 has 14 amino acids. The V and J ends lost 1 base and 3 bases, in that order; junction bases with no gene match: 0. For the CDR3, the DNA is TGTGCCAGCAGCTTAGGGGACTACTACAATGAGCAGTTCTTC. It encodes CASSLGDYYNEQFF.

This rearrangement joins TRBV5-1 to TRBJ2-7; 8 nucleotides match TRBD2. Germline V gene data show CDR1 as SGHRS and CDR2 as YFSETQ. There are 15 residues in the CDR3. Trimming at V came to 4 bases and at J to 7 bases, leaving 13 bases not matched to a gene. DNA of the CDR3: TGCGCCAGCAGCCTTAGCGGGGAGCATGGTTTAGAGCAGTACTTC. This sequence encodes CASSLSGEHGLEQYF. Complete variable domain (other parts from reference TRBV5-1 and TRBJ2-7): KAGVTQTPRYLIKTRGQQVTLSCSPISGHRSVSWYQQTPGQGLQFLFEYFSETQRNKGNFPGRFSGRQFSNSRSEMNVSTLELGDSALYLCASSLSGEHGLEQYFGPGTRLTVT.